The rows below give T cell receptor beta chains drawn from one sample of a study of cytomegalovirus exposure and HLA in healthy donors. Sequencing used immunoSEQ multiplex PCR; TCRdb keeps in-frame clones, though not all of them. Of approximately 190,000 clones detected, around 75% appear once; the ten largest clones hold over 5.5%. Sequencing was carried out using PBMCs. The receptors stem from a man between 35 and 55 years old in good health and CMV-seropositive. CDR3s include the opening cysteine and the closing phenylalanine or tryptophan. Fields, in order: clone size, D gene, J gene, V gene, CDR3 DNA, CDR3 protein. D genes are given only for firm matches. Clone size appears in some rows only: once, few, many, or a class for an expanded clone.

once | NA | TRBJ1-2 | TRBV19 | TGTGCCAGTAGTCAGTCGAGGCCCGGGAGCTACACCTTC | CASSQSRPGSYTF
NA | NA | TRBJ2-5 | TRBV19 | TGTGCCAGTAGTATAACAGGGATGAGGGAGACCCAGTACTTC | CASSITGMRETQYF
NA | TRBD2 | TRBJ2-7 | TRBV29-1 | TGCAGCGTTGTGGGGAGGGCGGGGTTTTACGAGCAGTACTTC | CSVVGRAGFYEQYF
NA | TRBD1 | TRBJ2-7 | TRBV5-6 | TGTGCCAGCAGCTACCGGGACAGAACGGGGGAGCAGTACTTC | CASSYRDRTGEQYF
NA | NA | TRBJ2-7 | TRBV6-5 | TGTGCCAGCAATCCCGGGACATTGACATACGAGCAGTACTTC | CASNPGTLTYEQYF
few | NA | TRBJ1-6 | TRBV5-1 | TGCGCCAGCAGCGCGGGCTCCTATAATTCACCCCTCCACTTT | CASSAGSYNSPLHF
NA | TRBD1 | TRBJ2-1 | TRBV13 | TGTGCCAGCAGCCCAACGACAGGGAGCTCCTACAATGAGCAGTTCTTC | CASSPTTGSSYNEQFF
NA | NA | TRBJ1-3 | TRBV13 | TGTGCCAGCAGCAACGGGAAAACTGGAAACACCATATATTTT | CASSNGKTGNTIYF
NA | TRBD2 | TRBJ2-7 | TRBV7-9 | TGTGCCAGCAGTCCTAGCGGGGGCCCCTCCTACGAGCAGTACTTC | CASSPSGGPSYEQYF
NA | NA | TRBJ1-2 | TRBV7-9 | TGTGCCAGCAGCCGCCCAGGAACCGCTAACTATGGCTACACCTTC | CASSRPGTANYGYTF
once | NA | TRBJ1-1 | TRBV28 | TGTGCGTCGGGACACAGGGCCTATGAAGCTTTCTTT | CASGHRAYEAFF
NA | NA | TRBJ1-5 | TRBV4-3 | TGCGCCAGCAGCCAAGAGGCAGACAATCAGCCCCAGCATTTT | CASSQEADNQPQHF
NA | TRBD2 | TRBJ2-5 | TRBV6-5 | TGTGCCAGCAGACCTGGACTAGTTTCCGAGACCCAGTACTTC | CASRPGLVSETQYF
NA | NA | TRBJ1-2 | TRBV7-2 | TGTGCCAGCAGCCTAACAGATGGCTACACCTTC | CASSLTDGYTF
few | NA | TRBJ2-2 | TRBV28 | TGTGCCAGCAGTCCACACTCCGGGACACCGAACACCGGGGAGCTGTTTTTT | CASSPHSGTPNTGELFF
NA | TRBD1 | TRBJ1-1 | TRBV19 | TGTGCCAGTAGTACCCGGGACAGGGGCACTGAAGCTTTCTTT | CASSTRDRGTEAFF
NA | NA | TRBJ1-2 | TRBV6-6 | TGTGCCAGCAGCGGACAGAAGAACTATGGCTACACCTTC | CASSGQKNYGYTF
NA | TRBD2 | TRBJ2-3 | TRBV6-1 | TGTGCCAGCAGTGAGTATATTTCGGGACTAGCGGTTACAGATACGCAGTATTTT | CASSEYISGLAVTDTQYF
NA | NA | TRBJ2-1 | TRBV30 | TGTGCCTGGAGTGGCGGAACCTACAATGAGCAGTTCTTC | CAWSGGTYNEQFF
NA | NA | TRBJ2-1 | TRBV19 | TGTGCCAGTTCGGGATCCCCTTACAATGAGCAGTTCTTC | CASSGSPYNEQFF
NA | NA | TRBJ2-1 | TRBV13 | TGTGCCAGCAGCTTAGGTCTAGGCAATGAGCAGTTCTTC | CASSLGLGNEQFF
NA | NA | TRBJ1-3 | TRBV9 | TGTGCCAGCAGCGTGGCCAGGGCTGGAAACACCATATATTTT | CASSVARAGNTIYF
NA | TRBD2 | TRBJ2-7 | TRBV11-2 | TGTGCCAGCAGACCAGGGGTCGGGGGGGCCGCCTACGAGCAGTACTTC | CASRPGVGGAAYEQYF
NA | TRBD2 | TRBJ2-5 | TRBV18 | TGTGCCAGCTCACCACCGCGGGAGGGGAAAGAGGCCCAGTACTTC | CASSPPREGKEAQYF
NA | NA | TRBJ2-3 | TRBV7-2 | TGTGCCAGCAGCTTACCTGTGGTGGCTACGCAGTATTTT | CASSLPVVATQYF
NA | TRBD1 | TRBJ1-2 | TRBV11-2 | TGTGCCAGCAGCGCCCGTGGACAGGGTTCGGGCTACACCTTC | CASSARGQGSGYTF
NA | NA | TRBJ1-1 | TRBV11-3 | TGTGCCAGCAGCTCCGGGGGAGGGGGCACTGAAGCTTTCTTT | CASSSGGGGTEAFF
NA | NA | TRBJ2-5 | TRBV7-2 | TGTGCCAGCAGCTATAGCGTCGGCCAAGAGACCCAGTACTTC | CASSYSVGQETQYF